This T cell receptor beta chain came from a study of technical replicates of blood from a few donors. This clone appeared a few times. The data were produced by immunoSEQ multiplex PCR, yet TCRdb's version contains in-frame clones alone and is incomplete. The data contain 75,000 to 100,000 clones, about 95% of them singletons. The V and J ends lost 6 bases and 3 bases respectively, with 12 bases between them. The CDR3 contains 13 residues. Germline values: CDR1 SQVTM, CDR2 ANQGSEA. The gene calls are TRBV29-1 and TRBJ1-5; a weak D match, TRBD1 (5 bases). The source of this sequence is a human donor in good health. The source material was T cells isolated from PBMCs. As DNA, the CDR3 is TGCAGCGTGGGGACTGCTGTCAATCAGCCCCAGCATTTT. Translation: CSVGTAVNQPQHF.